The text below deals with one TCR beta chain. The data derive from a study of blood T cell repertoires in COVID-19. In the study overall: Whether acute or convalescent, the COVID-19 samples came from the United States, Italy and Spain. PBMCs, B-cell-depleted T cells, or T cells provided the cDNA or gDNA that made up the material.

Data came from immunoSEQ multiplex PCR; TCRdb stores just in-frame clones and leaves some out. The table lists 200,000 to 250,000 clones, more than 70% of them singletons. Looked up from germline, CDR1 is MGHDK and CDR2 is SYGVNS. CDR3 size: 13 residues. V was pared by 6 bases and J by 5 bases, with 10 bases between. The chain joins TRBV25-1 to TRBJ2-2; D is possibly TRBD1 (6 bases). The sequenced sample consisted of peripheral blood. This receptor was identified in a human donor in a cohort sampled during active COVID-19. In DNA form, the CDR3 reads TGTGCCAGCAGGGATACAGGGACCGGGGAGCTGTTTTTT. As protein: CASRDTGTGELFF.